This T cell receptor beta chain was sequenced in a study of blood T cell repertoires in COVID-19. Across the study: T cells, B-cell-depleted T cells, or PBMCs supplied cDNA or gDNA.

The CDR3 length is 15 residues. Germline CDR1 reads LGHNA; CDR2 reads YSLEER. Deletions cut 4 bases from V and 5 bases from J, with 18 bases between. The data were produced by immunoSEQ multiplex PCR, yet TCRdb's version contains in-frame clones alone and is incomplete. The data contain about 150,000 clones, 80% to 90% of them seen just once; the ten biggest clones take up over 9.5%. This clonotype was obtained from a man aged 55-75 years with active or convalescent COVID-19. Sequenced: peripheral blood. The V gene is TRBV4-3, the J gene TRBJ2-7; D may be TRBD1 (6 bases). The CDR3 coding sequence is TGCGCCAGCAGCCTTACGGGTCAGGGGTGGAACGAGCAGTACTTC. This encodes CASSLTGQGWNEQYF.